One sample yielded the 22 T cell receptor beta chains listed below, sequenced in a study of T cells in Graves' hyperthyroidism and ophthalmopathy. RNA transcripts gave rise to amplified TCR beta CDR3 regions. During a first-round RT-PCR of the TCR CDR3, the HTBI primer set was used. TCRdb itself ran the multiplex PCR reads through MiXCR, one entry per CDR3 protein. The repertoire has fewer than 450,000 distinct CDR3 sequences, approximately 18% of them found once; the top ten carry 30% to 40%. The sample consisted of blood. The receptors here all came from a woman younger than 45 with Graves' hyperthyroidism that later progressed to Graves' ophthalmopathy.

This clonotype has at least ten counts. The gene calls are TRBV2 and TRBJ1-6, with 10 nucleotides matching TRBD1. This CDR3 contains 16 residues. The V and J ends lost 4 bases and 10 bases, in that order; junction bases with no gene match: 10. Germline loops: CDR1 SNHLY, CDR2 FYNNEI. CDR3 sequence: CASSALDRGIGSPLHF. The CDR3 coding sequence is TGTGCCAGCAGTGCCCTGGACAGGGGGATTGGATCACCCCTCCACTTT.

This clonotype was recorded many times. The chain recombines TRBV12-3 or TRBV12-4 with TRBJ2-2; 7 bases align to TRBD1. Trimming removed 8 bases from V and 2 bases from J; junction bases left unmatched: 11. This CDR3 region has 16 residues. The CDR3 region is CASSPSGTANTGELFF. The CDR3 nucleotides are TGTGCCAGCTCACCCTCCGGGACAGCAAACACCGGGGAGCTGTTTTTT.

The table lists this clonotype with a few counts. The chain has TRBV6-1 and TRBJ1-5; no clear D. CDR1 and CDR2 from the germline V gene are MNHNS and SASEGT. This CDR3 is 16 amino acids long. V was trimmed by 5 bases and J by 0 bases, leaving 14 bases between them. The CDR3 spells CASSPSGGYSNQPQHF. CDR3 nucleotides: TGTGCCAGCAGTCCAAGCGGAGGTTATAGCAATCAGCCCCAGCATTTT.

This clonotype was detected many times. The chain employs TRBV28 and TRBJ2-1; TRBD2 matches at 10 bases. The trim removed 10 bases at V and 4 bases at J, leaving 13 bases unmatched. The CDR3 consists of 16 residues. Germline V gene data show CDR1 as MDHEN and CDR2 as SYDVKM. For the CDR3, the DNA is TGTGCCACGGCTGACCTAGCGGGGGCCACGTACAATGAGCAGTTCTTC. This translates into CATADLAGATYNEQFF.

This clonotype was observed at least ten times. The V and J genes are TRBV6-1 and TRBJ1-4, with 7 nucleotides matching TRBD1. Germline CDR1 and CDR2: MNHNS and SASEGT. This CDR3 comprises 15 residues. J was trimmed by 8 bases and V by 2 bases; bases with no gene match: 8. The DNA of the CDR3 is TGTGCCAGCAGTGAATATTCCGGGACAGCGGAAAAACTGTTTTTT. Translating gives CASSEYSGTAEKLFF.

The rearrangement joins TRBV19 to TRBJ1-6; 9 bases map to TRBD1. CDR1 is LNHDA, CDR2 SQIVND, per germline (reference sequence). This CDR3 contains 15 residues. The ends lost 3 bases at V and 9 bases at J; junction bases unmatched: 6. In DNA, the CDR3 is TGTGCCAGTAGTATGACAGGGGGTTCTCGTTCACCCCTCCACTTT. Protein sequence: CASSMTGGSRSPLHF.

J is TRBJ1-2 and V is TRBV4-2; no clear D. V was pared by 1 base and J by 6 bases, with 15 bases between. The CDR3 runs to 15 residues. The germline CDR1 and CDR2 sequences are LGHNA and YNFKEQ. CDR3 region: CASSQGNSGGHGYTF. In DNA form, the CDR3 reads TGTGCCAGCAGCCAAGGAAATAGTGGCGGCCATGGCTACACCTTC.

This clonotype has ten or more counts. The chain recombines TRBV28 with TRBJ1-3, with TRBD1 matching 10 bases. Trimming took 3 bases from V and 8 from J; bases not matched to a gene: 7. The germline CDR1 and CDR2 sequences are MDHEN and SYDVKM. The CDR3 contains 15 residues. Written as DNA, the CDR3 is TGTGCCAGCAGTTTGTCGCCGGGACAGGGGCACACCATATATTTT. This codes for CASSLSPGQGHTIYF.

J is TRBJ2-7 and V is TRBV12-3 or TRBV12-4; tentative D call: TRBD2 (5 bases). CDR3 length: 13 amino acids. Trimming cost V 3 bases and J 1 base, with 7 bases left between them. The CDR3 DNA follows: TGTGCCAGCAGTTTTGGACTTTCCTACGAGCAGTACTTC. It encodes CASSFGLSYEQYF.

This clonotype has only a few counts. The chain carries TRBV29-1 and TRBJ2-5; tentatively, D is TRBD1 or TRBD2 (6 bases each). Germline V gene sequence: CDR1 SQVTM, CDR2 ANQGSEA. This CDR3 has 13 amino acids. V lost 4 bases and J 1 base, leaving 10 bases between the germline ends. The CDR3 coding sequence is TGCAGCGTTGTTAGGGGGGCCCAAGAGACCCAGTACTTC. Protein sequence: CSVVRGAQETQYF.

The chain joins TRBV12-3 or TRBV12-4 to TRBJ1-5, with D uncertain. V was clipped by 3 bases and J by 1 base, with 7 bases between them. CDR3 length: 14 residues. This CDR3 is CASSFGLSNQPQHF. The CDR3 coding sequence is TGTGCCAGCAGTTTCGGTCTGAGCAATCAGCCCCAGCATTTT.

This clonotype was counted a single time. The chain links TRBV3-1 to TRBJ2-3, with 7 positions matching TRBD2. Per germline, CDR1 LGHDT and CDR2 YNNKEL (reference sequence). This CDR3 has 18 residues. V trimming: 1 base; J trimming: 5 bases; junction bases outside the gene matches: 15. CDR3 coding DNA: TGTGCCAGCAGCCAAGGCCGATCGGCGGGAGCGCGGAAAGATACGCAGTATTTT. Translating gives CASSQGRSAGARKDTQYF.

At least ten counts were recorded for this clonotype. The chain couples TRBV12-3 or TRBV12-4 to TRBJ1-2; D possibly corresponds to TRBD1 (5 bases). This CDR3 contains 14 residues. Trimming took 7 bases from V and 4 from J, leaving 16 bases between them. The CDR3 reads CASTSGEDTYGYTF. Here the CDR3 DNA reads TGTGCCAGCACCTCCGGAGAGGACACCTATGGCTACACCTTC.

The table lists this clonotype with many counts. The chain joins TRBV2 to TRBJ2-3; tentatively, D is TRBD2 (5 bases). The CDR3 sequence is 14 residues long. The germline V and J ends were trimmed by 7 bases and 6 bases, with 17 bases remaining between them. Per the germline V gene, CDR1 is SNHLY and CDR2 is FYNNEI. CDR3 nucleotides: TGTGCCAGCACCGCGCCACGGGATCTGGATACGCAGTATTTT. This codes for CASTAPRDLDTQYF.

This clonotype was observed at least ten times. The chain has TRBV2 and TRBJ2-4, with unresolved D. This CDR3 region has 13 residues. Per the germline V gene, CDR1 is SNHLY and CDR2 is FYNNEI. Trimming took 2 bases from V and 6 from J, leaving 8 bases between them. The CDR3, as DNA: TGTGCCAGCAGTGAAACGGTTCCAAACATTCAGTACTTC. Translation gives CASSETVPNIQYF.

This clonotype has more than one count but fewer than ten. This chain joins TRBV7-8 and TRBJ2-7; TRBD1 is a possible D gene (5 bases). The ends were cut back, 4 bases at V and 3 bases at J, with 22 bases in the middle. Germline V gene lookup returns CDR1 SGHVS and CDR2 FQNEAQ. CDR3 length: 17 amino acids. Written as DNA, the CDR3 is TGTGCCAGCAGCTCACGAAATAGTGCGCAGACAGTCTACGAGCAGTACTTC. Its translation is CASSSRNSAQTVYEQYF.

This chain joins TRBV5-6 and TRBJ2-7; tentative D call: TRBD1 (6 bases). V lost 0 bases and J lost 6, with 22 bases in between. Germline V gene lookup returns CDR1 SGHDT and CDR2 YYEEEE. The CDR3 loop spans 17 amino acids. The CDR3 is CASSLARGHTFRVEQYF. The CDR3 DNA sequence: TGTGCCAGCAGCTTGGCAAGGGGACACACCTTTCGGGTCGAGCAGTACTTC.

The CDR3 DNA is TGTGCCAGCAGCCTTCGGGGACATCTAGCCAAAAACATTCAGTACTTC. It yields the protein CASSLRGHLAKNIQYF. The chain couples TRBV5-8 to TRBJ2-4, with D maybe TRBD1 (6 bases). V was clipped by 4 bases and J by 0 bases, with 14 bases between them. Germline lookup yields CDR1 SGHTS and CDR2 YDEGEE. The CDR3 spans 16 residues.

V and J are TRBV13 and TRBJ1-4; perhaps TRBD1 as D (6 bases). This CDR3 is built from 15 residues. Trimming took 4 bases from V and 8 from J, leaving 17 bases between them. Germline assignment: CDR1 PRHDT and CDR2 FYEKMQ (reference sequence). As DNA, the CDR3 is TGTGCCAGCAGCTCCGCGGGGGCCGCAAACGAAAAACTGTTTTTT. Encoded protein: CASSSAGAANEKLFF.

The chain combines TRBV9 with TRBJ2-3, with TRBD2 as a possible D gene (7 bases). V was shortened by 3 bases and J by 4 bases, with 12 bases between the two germline ends. The CDR3 sequence is 14 residues long. Germline V gene data show CDR1 as SGDLS and CDR2 as YYNGEE. CDR3 region: CASSERGGPDTQYF. The CDR3 DNA is TGTGCCAGCAGCGAGAGGGGGGGGCCAGATACGCAGTATTTT.

This clonotype was counted at least ten times. The V gene is TRBV27, the J gene TRBJ1-5; D is uncertain. The CDR3 covers 15 residues. V was pared by 4 bases and J by 0 bases, with 10 bases between. Germline V lookup: CDR1 MNHEY, CDR2 SMNVEV (reference sequence). CDR3 in amino acids: CASSSRRYSNQPQHF. The CDR3 DNA reads TGTGCCAGCAGTTCTAGGAGATATAGCAATCAGCCCCAGCATTTT.

This clonotype showed up many times. The chain joins TRBV29-1 to TRBJ1-4, with a possible D match to TRBD1 (6 bases). Trimming shortened V by 7 bases and J by 3 bases, and 15 bases separated the two germline ends. The CDR3 has 14 residues. Germline V gene data show CDR1 as SQVTM and CDR2 as ANQGSEA. In nucleotides, the CDR3 is TGCAGCGCGAAGGCCCAGGGGCCTAATGAAAAACTGTTTTTT. It specifies CSAKAQGPNEKLFF.